This paragraph reports one T cell receptor (beta chain). The target antigen is unknown. Stated treatment: roughly 10-day PBMC culture with coronavirus spike peptide pools or control peptides (ViraFEST assay). The sample comes from a study of vaccination and CD4 T cells after COVID-19. Study summary: Researchers treated cells with overlapping spike peptides taken from SARS-CoV-2, HCoV-NL63, HCoV-OC43 and HCoV-229E. Study findings and constraints: Spike mono-reactivity applied to 304 of 307 vaccine-specific clones detected in convalescent patients.

Cultured CD4+ T-cell DNA underwent Oncomine TCR Beta short-read sequencing. TCRdb reanalysed the PCR reads using MiXCR and keeps one entry per CDR3 protein. The profile shows about 18,000 distinct CDR3 sequences, over 45% of them singletons. The CDR3 covers 15 residues. Per germline, CDR1 MDHEN and CDR2 SYDVKM. Germline trimming cut 10 bases from V and 3 bases from J; bases unmatched to any gene: 12. The chain employs TRBV28 and TRBJ1-2; 9 bases agree with TRBD1. The receptor was isolated from a human donor who had recovered from COVID-19. Source: CD4+ T cells from blood, cultured in vitro, taken before SARS-CoV-2 vaccination. DNA for the CDR3: TGTGCCACACATGAGGGGGACAGGGCTGACTATGGCTACACCTTC. As protein: CATHEGDRADYGYTF.